A selection of T cell receptor beta chains follows, all from one sample in a study of cytotoxic CD8 clonotypes in ibrutinib-treated CLL. Clones were sequenced by immunoSEQ multiplex PCR, and TCRdb holds only the in-frame ones, with some missing. The table includes approximately 320,000 clones, over 60% detected once. The specimen was PBMCs, collected after 36 months of ibrutinib treatment. The receptors stem from a human donor with chronic lymphocytic leukemia. CDR3s include the opening cysteine and the closing phenylalanine or tryptophan. Each record gives: CDR3 DNA, CDR3 protein, V gene, J gene, D gene, clone size, CDR3 length. A D gene is named only where the DNA matches it firmly. The size entry is marked missing in some rows and otherwise reads once, few, many or a size class.

CDR3nt: TGTGCCAGCAGCGTAGCTGCAGTAAATGAGCAGTTCTTC; CDR3aa: CASSVAAVNEQFF; v_gene: TRBV9; j_gene: TRBJ2-1; d_gene: NA; abundance: NA; len: 13
CDR3nt: TGCGCCAGCAGCTTGAGCGGGAGCTTGGAGACCCAGTACTTC; CDR3aa: CASSLSGSLETQYF; v_gene: TRBV5-1; j_gene: TRBJ2-5; d_gene: TRBD2; abundance: NA; len: 14
CDR3nt: TGTGCCAGCAGTTCAGTTCAAGATACGCAGTATTTT; CDR3aa: CASSSVQDTQYF; v_gene: TRBV28; j_gene: TRBJ2-3; d_gene: NA; abundance: NA; len: 12
CDR3nt: TGTGCCAGCAGGGACCCCAACAGCTCCTACGAGCAGTACTTC; CDR3aa: CASRDPNSSYEQYF; v_gene: TRBV6-6; j_gene: TRBJ2-7; d_gene: NA; abundance: NA; len: 14
CDR3nt: TGCGCCAGCAGCTTGGGCCAGCACGAAGCCACAGATACGCAGTATTTT; CDR3aa: CASSLGQHEATDTQYF; v_gene: TRBV5-1; j_gene: TRBJ2-3; d_gene: NA; abundance: NA; len: 16
CDR3nt: TGCAGCGTTGACTGGACAGGGCTCTGGTACAATGAGCAGTTCTTC; CDR3aa: CSVDWTGLWYNEQFF; v_gene: TRBV29-1; j_gene: TRBJ2-1; d_gene: TRBD1; abundance: NA; len: 15
CDR3nt: TGTGCCAGCCTCCCGGCGTACGGAAACACCATATATTTT; CDR3aa: CASLPAYGNTIYF; v_gene: TRBV18; j_gene: TRBJ1-3; d_gene: NA; abundance: NA; len: 13
CDR3nt: TGTGCCAGCAGATCTGGCCGGGACAGGGGGAACACTGAAGCTTTCTTT; CDR3aa: CASRSGRDRGNTEAFF; v_gene: TRBV11-2; j_gene: TRBJ1-1; d_gene: TRBD1; abundance: NA; len: 16
CDR3nt: TGCAGCGTTGCTAGCGTCCATGAGCAGTTCTTC; CDR3aa: CSVASVHEQFF; v_gene: TRBV29-1; j_gene: TRBJ2-1; d_gene: NA; abundance: NA; len: 11
CDR3nt: TGCGCCAGCAGCCCCGGGACAGGGGGCTTTAGCACTGAAGCTTTCTTT; CDR3aa: CASSPGTGGFSTEAFF; v_gene: TRBV5-1; j_gene: TRBJ1-1; d_gene: TRBD1; abundance: few; len: 16
CDR3nt: TGTGCCAGCAGTGGGACAGGGGGAGAGCCCCAGCATTTT; CDR3aa: CASSGTGGEPQHF; v_gene: TRBV28; j_gene: TRBJ1-5; d_gene: TRBD1; abundance: NA; len: 13
CDR3nt: TGTGCCAGCAACAGACTAGCGGGAGTCAACACCGGGGAGCTGTTTTTT; CDR3aa: CASNRLAGVNTGELFF; v_gene: TRBV6-6; j_gene: TRBJ2-2; d_gene: TRBD2; abundance: NA; len: 16
CDR3nt: TGTGCCAGTGCCCCTGGGACAGGGGGAATTATGACAGAAGCTTTCTTT; CDR3aa: CASAPGTGGIMTEAFF; v_gene: TRBV19; j_gene: TRBJ1-1; d_gene: TRBD1; abundance: once; len: 16
CDR3nt: TGTGCCAGCAGTATAGCGGGGGGACTCTACAATGAGCAGTTCTTC; CDR3aa: CASSIAGGLYNEQFF; v_gene: TRBV6-5; j_gene: TRBJ2-1; d_gene: TRBD2; abundance: once; len: 15
CDR3nt: TGTGCCAGCAGCCCCGGAGGGCCTATCTACGAGCAGTACTTC; CDR3aa: CASSPGGPIYEQYF; v_gene: TRBV28; j_gene: TRBJ2-7; d_gene: NA; abundance: NA; len: 14
CDR3nt: TGTGCCAGCAGCGTAAGGTCAGAACTCGGGGAGCTGTTTTTT; CDR3aa: CASSVRSELGELFF; v_gene: TRBV9; j_gene: TRBJ2-2; d_gene: NA; abundance: few; len: 14
CDR3nt: TGTGCCTGTAGGTCCCGCGACGGGTACGAGCAGTACTTC; CDR3aa: CACRSRDGYEQYF; v_gene: TRBV6-1; j_gene: TRBJ2-7; d_gene: NA; abundance: few; len: 13
CDR3nt: TGCGCCAGCAGCTCCGCCGGGACTTCAACACCCCTCCACTTT; CDR3aa: CASSSAGTSTPLHF; v_gene: TRBV5-1; j_gene: TRBJ1-6; d_gene: NA; abundance: NA; len: 14
CDR3nt: TGTGCCAGCTCACCAAGCCGAGGGGCTGGAAACACCATATATTTT; CDR3aa: CASSPSRGAGNTIYF; v_gene: TRBV18; j_gene: TRBJ1-3; d_gene: NA; abundance: NA; len: 15
CDR3nt: TGTGCCAGCAGCGTAGGTCCCGGGGGACACAACCCGTCCTACGAGCAGTACTTC; CDR3aa: CASSVGPGGHNPSYEQYF; v_gene: TRBV9; j_gene: TRBJ2-7; d_gene: NA; abundance: once; len: 18
CDR3nt: TGTGCCAGCAGCTTCGGGGGGATCGAAGAGACCCAGTACTTC; CDR3aa: CASSFGGIEETQYF; v_gene: TRBV7-3; j_gene: TRBJ2-5; d_gene: TRBD2; abundance: NA; len: 14
CDR3nt: TGCAGCGTTGAAGAAACCCCACAGAGCACAGATACGCAGTATTTT; CDR3aa: CSVEETPQSTDTQYF; v_gene: TRBV29-1; j_gene: TRBJ2-3; d_gene: NA; abundance: once; len: 15
CDR3nt: TGTGCCAGCAGCTTGCCCCCCCCAACTAGCGTTCATTTATCCTACGAGCAGTACTTC; CDR3aa: CASSLPPPTSVHLSYEQYF; v_gene: TRBV7-6; j_gene: TRBJ2-7; d_gene: TRBD2; abundance: NA; len: 19
CDR3nt: TGTGCCAGCAAGTGGACAGGGACCTACAATGAGCAGTTCTTC; CDR3aa: CASKWTGTYNEQFF; v_gene: TRBV2; j_gene: TRBJ2-1; d_gene: TRBD1; abundance: NA; len: 14
CDR3nt: TGCGCCAGCAGCTGGCGGGGCCCCCACGAGCAGTACTTC; CDR3aa: CASSWRGPHEQYF; v_gene: TRBV5-1; j_gene: TRBJ2-7; d_gene: NA; abundance: few; len: 13
CDR3nt: TGTGCCAGCAGCCCAGCCGGAGGGGGATATGGCTACACCTTC; CDR3aa: CASSPAGGGYGYTF; v_gene: TRBV9; j_gene: TRBJ1-2; d_gene: NA; abundance: NA; len: 14
CDR3nt: TGTGCCACCAGCAGGGGGGGGACAGCGATAAATTCACCCCTCCACTTT; CDR3aa: CATSRGGTAINSPLHF; v_gene: TRBV15; j_gene: TRBJ1-6; d_gene: TRBD1; abundance: NA; len: 16
CDR3nt: TGTGCCAGCAGCTTGGGACAGTTAGAGACCCAGTACTTC; CDR3aa: CASSLGQLETQYF; v_gene: TRBV5-6; j_gene: TRBJ2-5; d_gene: NA; abundance: once; len: 13